This entry concerns a single T cell receptor beta chain. The antigen remains unidentified. The data stem from a study of cytomegalovirus exposure and HLA in healthy donors. Findings and limits, study-wide: Reportedly, cytomegalovirus status was diagnosed with high sensitivity and specificity. The HLA-A and HLA-B alleles of most subjects were reportedly predicted accurately from TCR beta sequences.

The donors, nominally healthy at sampling, likely had unrecorded immune exposures. PCR used 60 Vbeta primers and 13 Jbeta primers. Repertoires were generated with immunoSEQ multiplex PCR, while TCRdb's copy carries only in-frame clones and drops some. The sample table sets out 96,000 or so clones. CDR3 length: 15 amino acids. Germline V CDR1 and CDR2: LNHDA, SQIVND (reference sequence). V dropped 3 bases and J dropped 5; count of bases not matched to a gene: 5. The TCR sequence derives from a girl between 10 and 17 years old in good health and CMV-seropositive. The chain combines TRBV19 with TRBJ2-5; 11 positions agree with TRBD1. The sample comprised PBMCs. CDR3 DNA: TGTGCCAGTAGTATTTGGACAGGGGGCAGGGAGACCCAGTACTTC. Protein product: CASSIWTGGRETQYF.